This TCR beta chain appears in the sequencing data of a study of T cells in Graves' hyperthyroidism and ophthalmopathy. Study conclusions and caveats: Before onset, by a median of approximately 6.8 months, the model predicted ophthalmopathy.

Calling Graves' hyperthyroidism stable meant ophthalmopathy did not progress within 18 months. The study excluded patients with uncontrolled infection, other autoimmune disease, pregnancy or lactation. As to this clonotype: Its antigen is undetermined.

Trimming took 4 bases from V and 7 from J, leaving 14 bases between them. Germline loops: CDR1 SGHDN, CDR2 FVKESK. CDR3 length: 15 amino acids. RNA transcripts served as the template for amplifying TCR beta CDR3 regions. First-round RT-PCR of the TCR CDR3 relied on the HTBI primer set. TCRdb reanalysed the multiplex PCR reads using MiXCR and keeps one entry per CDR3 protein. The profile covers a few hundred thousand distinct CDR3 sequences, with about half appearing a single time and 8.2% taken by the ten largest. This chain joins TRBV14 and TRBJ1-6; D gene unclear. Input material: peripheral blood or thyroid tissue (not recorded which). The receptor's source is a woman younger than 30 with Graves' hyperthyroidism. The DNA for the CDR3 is TGTGCCAGCAGCCCCGCCGCTGGTAGGAATTCACCCCTCCACTTT. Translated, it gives CASSPAAGRNSPLHF.